A selection of T cell receptor beta chains follows, all from one sample in a study of shared clonotypes between healthy human individuals. Clones were sequenced by immunoSEQ multiplex PCR, and TCRdb holds only the in-frame ones, with some missing. This repertoire shows about 1,800,000 clones, just under 95% found once; its top ten account for more than 0.95%. Sample: naive CD8+ T cells sorted from blood. Receptor source: a man between 18 and 35 years old in good health. CDR3s include the opening cysteine and the closing phenylalanine or tryptophan. A D gene is named only where the DNA matches it firmly. Clone size is shown for a subset of rows, as once, few, many or a class of expanded clone.

d_gene: .; v_gene: TRBV6-5; abundance: .; j_gene: TRBJ2-7; CDR3aa: CASSYSGDNLYEQYF; CDR3nt: TGTGCCAGCAGTTACTCAGGGGACAACCTCTACGAGCAGTACTTC
d_gene: TRBD1; v_gene: TRBV2; abundance: .; j_gene: TRBJ1-6; CDR3aa: CASGGRQGDNSPLHF; CDR3nt: TGTGCCAGCGGAGGGAGACAGGGGGATAATTCACCCCTCCACTTT
d_gene: .; v_gene: TRBV5-6; abundance: once; j_gene: TRBJ2-7; CDR3aa: CASSLGGTISYEQYF; CDR3nt: TGTGCCAGCAGCTTGGGGGGCACGATCTCCTACGAGCAGTACTTC
d_gene: TRBD1; v_gene: TRBV7-6; abundance: .; j_gene: TRBJ2-2; CDR3aa: CASSERQGASGELFF; CDR3nt: TGTGCCAGCAGCGAGAGACAGGGGGCCAGCGGGGAGCTGTTTTTT
d_gene: TRBD1; v_gene: TRBV13; abundance: .; j_gene: TRBJ2-1; CDR3aa: CASSYGQEDFNEQFF; CDR3nt: TGTGCCAGCAGCTACGGACAGGAGGATTTCAATGAGCAGTTCTTC
d_gene: .; v_gene: TRBV27; abundance: .; j_gene: TRBJ2-7; CDR3aa: CASSPSLGVSSYEQYF; CDR3nt: TGTGCCAGCAGTCCAAGCCTCGGGGTCAGCTCCTACGAGCAGTACTTC
d_gene: TRBD2; v_gene: TRBV30; abundance: .; j_gene: TRBJ2-3; CDR3aa: CAWSVAGLTDTQYF; CDR3nt: TGTGCCTGGAGTGTAGCGGGGCTCACAGATACGCAGTATTTT
d_gene: .; v_gene: TRBV29-1; abundance: .; j_gene: TRBJ1-2; CDR3aa: CSVDHKSYGYTF; CDR3nt: TGCAGCGTTGATCACAAATCCTATGGCTACACCTTC
d_gene: .; v_gene: TRBV4-1; abundance: .; j_gene: TRBJ1-1; CDR3aa: CASSQEGPHPTEAFF; CDR3nt: TGCGCCAGCAGCCAAGAAGGGCCCCACCCCACTGAAGCTTTCTTT
d_gene: TRBD1; v_gene: TRBV7-9; abundance: few; j_gene: TRBJ2-7; CDR3aa: CASAPRQGAHEQYF; CDR3nt: TGTGCCAGCGCGCCCCGGCAGGGGGCCCACGAGCAGTACTTC
d_gene: .; v_gene: TRBV6-5; abundance: .; j_gene: TRBJ2-7; CDR3aa: CASSYSRGLKAYEQYF; CDR3nt: TGTGCCAGCAGTTACTCGCGAGGGTTGAAGGCTTACGAGCAGTACTTC
d_gene: TRBD1; v_gene: TRBV27; abundance: .; j_gene: TRBJ2-7; CDR3aa: CASRLSGGGYEQYF; CDR3nt: TGTGCCAGCAGGTTGTCAGGGGGTGGCTACGAGCAGTACTTC
d_gene: .; v_gene: TRBV13; abundance: .; j_gene: TRBJ2-1; CDR3aa: CASSLGPGAYNEQFF; CDR3nt: TGTGCCAGCAGCTTAGGCCCTGGCGCCTACAATGAGCAGTTCTTC
d_gene: .; v_gene: TRBV28; abundance: .; j_gene: TRBJ2-7; CDR3aa: CASSRETGAGYEQYF; CDR3nt: TGTGCCAGCAGCCGTGAGACAGGTGCTGGCTACGAGCAGTACTTC
d_gene: TRBD2; v_gene: TRBV4-3; abundance: once; j_gene: TRBJ2-2; CDR3aa: CASSQAAGGFTGELFF; CDR3nt: TGCGCCAGCAGCCAAGCTGCGGGAGGCTTCACCGGGGAGCTGTTTTTT
d_gene: .; v_gene: TRBV28; abundance: .; j_gene: TRBJ2-7; CDR3aa: CASSLTGSEYEQYF; CDR3nt: TGTGCCAGCAGTTTAACAGGTTCGGAGTACGAGCAGTACTTC
d_gene: .; v_gene: TRBV9; abundance: .; j_gene: TRBJ2-7; CDR3aa: CASSVAGRMSSYEQYF; CDR3nt: TGTGCCAGCAGCGTAGCGGGCAGGATGAGCTCCTACGAGCAGTACTTC
d_gene: .; v_gene: TRBV5-1; abundance: .; j_gene: TRBJ2-3; CDR3aa: CASSFEGGTPDTQYF; CDR3nt: TGCGCCAGCAGCTTCGAGGGAGGCACGCCAGATACGCAGTATTTT
d_gene: .; v_gene: TRBV5-8; abundance: .; j_gene: TRBJ2-3; CDR3aa: CASSYDGIGRTDTQYF; CDR3nt: TGTGCCAGCAGCTACGACGGCATAGGGCGGACAGATACGCAGTATTTT
d_gene: .; v_gene: TRBV28; abundance: few; j_gene: TRBJ1-5; CDR3aa: CASSLWDAHNQPQHF; CDR3nt: TGTGCCAGCAGTTTATGGGACGCTCACAATCAGCCCCAGCATTTT
d_gene: .; v_gene: TRBV4-2; abundance: .; j_gene: TRBJ2-6; CDR3aa: CASSQEGVWTANSGANVLTF; CDR3nt: TGTGCCAGCAGCCAAGAAGGAGTGTGGACAGCTAACTCTGGGGCCAACGTCCTGACTTTC
d_gene: TRBD2; v_gene: TRBV9; abundance: .; j_gene: TRBJ2-3; CDR3aa: CASSRSGGSTDTQYF; CDR3nt: TGTGCCAGCAGCCGTAGCGGGGGGTCCACAGATACGCAGTATTTT
d_gene: .; v_gene: TRBV5-4; abundance: .; j_gene: TRBJ2-7; CDR3aa: CASSAGTSGYEQYF; CDR3nt: TGTGCCAGCAGCGCCGGGACCTCAGGTTACGAGCAGTACTTC
d_gene: .; v_gene: TRBV27; abundance: .; j_gene: TRBJ2-7; CDR3aa: CASSLTGGSRFYEQYF; CDR3nt: TGTGCCAGCAGTTTAACGGGGGGCAGCAGGTTCTACGAGCAGTACTTC
d_gene: .; v_gene: TRBV28; abundance: .; j_gene: TRBJ2-7; CDR3aa: CASSLYEGYEQYF; CDR3nt: TGTGCCAGCAGTTTATACGAGGGGTACGAGCAGTACTTC
d_gene: .; v_gene: TRBV6-5; abundance: once; j_gene: TRBJ2-5; CDR3aa: CASSYGGETQYF; CDR3nt: TGTGCCAGCAGTTACGGTGGGGAGACCCAGTACTTC
d_gene: .; v_gene: TRBV27; abundance: .; j_gene: TRBJ1-2; CDR3aa: CASSLRDGYGYTF; CDR3nt: TGTGCCAGCAGTTTACGGGACGGTTATGGCTACACCTTC
d_gene: .; v_gene: TRBV27; abundance: .; j_gene: TRBJ2-4; CDR3aa: CASSLSGPTGGIQYF; CDR3nt: TGTGCCAGCAGCTTATCCGGCCCGACAGGAGGCATTCAGTACTTC
d_gene: TRBD1; v_gene: TRBV5-4; abundance: .; j_gene: TRBJ2-7; CDR3aa: CASSKIGTGDEEQYF; CDR3nt: TGTGCCAGCAGCAAAATCGGGACAGGGGACGAAGAGCAGTACTTC
d_gene: TRBD1; v_gene: TRBV5-4; abundance: .; j_gene: TRBJ1-4; CDR3aa: CASSSRTGGDEKLFF; CDR3nt: TGTGCCAGCAGCTCCCGGACAGGGGGGGATGAAAAACTGTTTTTT
d_gene: TRBD1; v_gene: TRBV27; abundance: .; j_gene: TRBJ2-7; CDR3aa: CASSRDRGTFYEQYF; CDR3nt: TGTGCCAGCAGCCGCGACAGGGGGACCTTCTACGAGCAGTACTTC
d_gene: .; v_gene: TRBV6-5; abundance: .; j_gene: TRBJ2-7; CDR3aa: CASRDQSSYEQYF; CDR3nt: TGTGCCAGCAGGGATCAAAGCTCCTACGAGCAGTACTTC
d_gene: TRBD1; v_gene: TRBV19; abundance: .; j_gene: TRBJ2-7; CDR3aa: CASSWTGGTYEQYF; CDR3nt: TGTGCCAGTAGTTGGACAGGGGGGACCTACGAGCAGTACTTC
d_gene: .; v_gene: TRBV4-3; abundance: .; j_gene: TRBJ2-1; CDR3aa: CASSQDRRQAANEQFF; CDR3nt: TGCGCCAGCAGCCAAGATCGTAGGCAAGCGGCCAATGAGCAGTTCTTC
d_gene: TRBD2; v_gene: TRBV30; abundance: .; j_gene: TRBJ2-7; CDR3aa: CAWTVGGYGYEQYF; CDR3nt: TGTGCCTGGACCGTGGGAGGGTATGGTTACGAGCAGTACTTC
d_gene: TRBD1; v_gene: TRBV6-5; abundance: .; j_gene: TRBJ2-3; CDR3aa: CASIDRAADTQYF; CDR3nt: TGTGCCAGCATTGACAGGGCGGCAGATACGCAGTATTTT
d_gene: .; v_gene: TRBV6-6; abundance: .; j_gene: TRBJ2-1; CDR3aa: CASSYSLAPYNEQFF; CDR3nt: TGTGCCAGCAGTTACTCGCTAGCGCCCTACAATGAGCAGTTCTTC
d_gene: .; v_gene: TRBV5-1; abundance: .; j_gene: TRBJ1-2; CDR3aa: CASRGPNNYGYTF; CDR3nt: TGCGCCAGCAGAGGACCGAATAACTATGGCTACACCTTC
d_gene: .; v_gene: TRBV4-1; abundance: .; j_gene: TRBJ1-6; CDR3aa: CASSQLRAGAGSPLHF; CDR3nt: TGCGCCAGCAGCCAACTAAGGGCGGGCGCAGGTTCACCCCTCCACTTT
d_gene: .; v_gene: TRBV7-9; abundance: .; j_gene: TRBJ1-5; CDR3aa: CASSLSTGNQPQHF; CDR3nt: TGTGCCAGCAGCTTAAGTACAGGAAATCAGCCCCAGCATTTT
d_gene: .; v_gene: TRBV11-2; abundance: .; j_gene: TRBJ2-1; CDR3aa: CASSSSGSSYNEQFF; CDR3nt: TGTGCCAGCAGCTCAAGCGGTAGCTCCTACAATGAGCAGTTCTTC
d_gene: .; v_gene: TRBV5-6; abundance: .; j_gene: TRBJ2-7; CDR3aa: CASSLGQVYEQYF; CDR3nt: TGTGCCAGCAGCTTGGGACAGGTGTACGAGCAGTACTTC